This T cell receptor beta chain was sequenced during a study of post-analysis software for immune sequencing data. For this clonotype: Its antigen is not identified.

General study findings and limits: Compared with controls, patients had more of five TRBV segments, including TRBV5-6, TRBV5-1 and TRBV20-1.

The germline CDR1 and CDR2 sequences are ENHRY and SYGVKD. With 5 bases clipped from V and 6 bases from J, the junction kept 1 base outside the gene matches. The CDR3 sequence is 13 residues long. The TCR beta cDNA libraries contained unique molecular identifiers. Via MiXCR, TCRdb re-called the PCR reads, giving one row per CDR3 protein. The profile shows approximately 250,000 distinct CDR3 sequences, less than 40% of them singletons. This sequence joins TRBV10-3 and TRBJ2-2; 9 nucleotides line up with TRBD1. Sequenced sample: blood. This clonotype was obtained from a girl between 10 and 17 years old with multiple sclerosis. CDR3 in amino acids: CAISTGGAGELFF. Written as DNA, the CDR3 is TGTGCCATCAGTACAGGGGGCGCCGGGGAGCTGTTTTTT.